The sequence of this TCR beta chain was determined in a study of technical replicates of blood from several donors. Generated by immunoSEQ multiplex PCR, the TCRdb table keeps only in-frame clones and is missing some. The sample lists about 75,000 clones; roughly 91% were seen once. This CDR3 has 13 residues. The germline gives CDR1 MGHRA, CDR2 YSYEKL. V lost 4 bases, J lost 4 bases, and 7 bases lay in between. The TCR comes from a human donor in good health. Some clones in this sample may be carry-over from other donors' samples. What was sequenced was T cells isolated from PBMCs. The gene calls are TRBV4-1 and TRBJ2-2; possible D gene TRBD1, 5 bases. The CDR3 bases are TGCGCCAGCAGCCGGGGCCCCACCGGGGAGCTGTTTTTT. Encoded protein: CASSRGPTGELFF.